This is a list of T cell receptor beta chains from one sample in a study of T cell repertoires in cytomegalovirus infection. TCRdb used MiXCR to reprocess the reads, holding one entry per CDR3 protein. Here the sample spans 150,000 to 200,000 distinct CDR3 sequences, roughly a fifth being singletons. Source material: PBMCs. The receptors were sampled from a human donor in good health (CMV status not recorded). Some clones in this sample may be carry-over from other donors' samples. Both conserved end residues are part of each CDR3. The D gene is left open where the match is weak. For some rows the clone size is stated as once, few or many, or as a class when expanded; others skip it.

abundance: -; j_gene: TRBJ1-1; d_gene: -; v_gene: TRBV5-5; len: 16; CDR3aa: CASSFTQGLMNTEAFF; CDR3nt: TGTGCCAGCAGCTTTACCCAGGGTCTCATGAACACTGAAGCTTTCTTT
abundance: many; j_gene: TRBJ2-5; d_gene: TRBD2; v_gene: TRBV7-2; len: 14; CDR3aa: CASSQGLAGETQYF; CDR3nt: TGTGCCAGCAGCCAGGGACTAGCGGGAGAGACCCAGTACTTC
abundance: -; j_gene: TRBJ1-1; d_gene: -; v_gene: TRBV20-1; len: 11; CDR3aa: CSARKGHEAFF; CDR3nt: TGCAGTGCTAGAAAGGGCCATGAAGCTTTCTTT
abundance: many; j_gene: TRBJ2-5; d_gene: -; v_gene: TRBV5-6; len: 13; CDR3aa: CASSFPAEETQYF; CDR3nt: TGTGCCAGCAGCTTCCCAGCGGAAGAGACCCAGTACTTC
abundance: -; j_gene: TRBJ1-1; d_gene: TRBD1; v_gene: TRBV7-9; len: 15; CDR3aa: CASTGSGTGYFEAFF; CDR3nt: TGTGCCAGCACCGGATCCGGGACAGGGTACTTTGAAGCTTTCTTT
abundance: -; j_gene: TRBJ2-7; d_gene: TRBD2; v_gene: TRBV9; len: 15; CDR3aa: CASSETSVNIYEQYF; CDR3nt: TGTGCCAGCAGCGAAACTAGCGTGAATATCTACGAGCAGTACTTC
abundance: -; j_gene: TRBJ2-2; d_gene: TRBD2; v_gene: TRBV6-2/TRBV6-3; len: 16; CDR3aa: CASRDSGGPNTGELFF; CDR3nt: TGTGCCAGCAGAGATAGCGGGGGCCCCAACACCGGGGAGCTGTTTTTT
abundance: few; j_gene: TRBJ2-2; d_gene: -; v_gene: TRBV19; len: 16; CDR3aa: CASSIFSRVPAGELFF; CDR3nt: TGTGCCAGTAGTATCTTCTCCCGGGTTCCTGCGGGGGAGCTGTTTTTT
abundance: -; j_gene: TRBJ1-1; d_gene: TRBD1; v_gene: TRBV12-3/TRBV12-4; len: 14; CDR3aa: CASSPTTGTTEAFF; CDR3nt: TGTGCCAGCAGCCCGACGACAGGGACAACTGAAGCTTTCTTT
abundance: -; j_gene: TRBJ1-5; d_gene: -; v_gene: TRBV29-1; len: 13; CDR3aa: CSVIPNSNQPQHF; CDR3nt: TGCAGCGTGATCCCCAATAGCAATCAGCCCCAGCATTTT
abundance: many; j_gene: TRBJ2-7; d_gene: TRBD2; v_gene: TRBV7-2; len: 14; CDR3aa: CASSLPAGDYEQYF; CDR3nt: TGTGCCAGCAGCTTACCAGCGGGAGACTACGAGCAGTACTTC
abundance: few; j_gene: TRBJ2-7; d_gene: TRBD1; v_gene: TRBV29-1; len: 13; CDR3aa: CSVGYRGSYEQYF; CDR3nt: TGCAGCGTTGGGTACAGGGGCTCCTACGAGCAGTACTTC
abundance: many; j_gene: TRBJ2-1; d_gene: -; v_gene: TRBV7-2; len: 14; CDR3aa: CASSVDRGYNEQFF; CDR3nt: TGTGCCAGCAGCGTAGACCGGGGGTACAATGAGCAGTTCTTC
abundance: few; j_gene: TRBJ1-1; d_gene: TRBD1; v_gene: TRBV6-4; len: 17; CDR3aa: CASSDSIRPGGGTEAFF; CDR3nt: TGTGCCAGCAGTGACTCAATAAGGCCAGGGGGCGGGACTGAAGCTTTCTTT
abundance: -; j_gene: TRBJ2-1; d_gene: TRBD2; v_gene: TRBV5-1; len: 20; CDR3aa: CASSSHSGLAGGSSYNEQFF; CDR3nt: TGCGCCAGCAGCTCCCACTCGGGTCTAGCGGGAGGGAGCTCCTACAATGAGCAGTTCTTC
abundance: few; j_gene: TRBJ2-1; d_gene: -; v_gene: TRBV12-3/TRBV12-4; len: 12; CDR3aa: CASSTPVNEQFF; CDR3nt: TGTGCCAGCAGTACCCCGGTTAATGAGCAGTTCTTC
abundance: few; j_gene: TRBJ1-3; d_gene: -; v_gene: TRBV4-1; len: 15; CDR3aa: CASSRVEGPGNTIYF; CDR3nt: TGCGCCAGCAGCCGTGTCGAAGGGCCCGGAAACACCATATATTTT
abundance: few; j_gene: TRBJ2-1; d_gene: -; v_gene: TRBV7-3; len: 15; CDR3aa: CASSPSASSYNEQFF; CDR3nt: TGTGCCAGCAGCCCCTCTGCCAGCTCCTACAATGAGCAGTTCTTC
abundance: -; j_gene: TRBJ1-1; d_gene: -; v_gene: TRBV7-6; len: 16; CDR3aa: CASSREGGILNTEAFF; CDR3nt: TGTGCCAGCAGCCGGGAAGGGGGTATTTTGAACACTGAAGCTTTCTTT
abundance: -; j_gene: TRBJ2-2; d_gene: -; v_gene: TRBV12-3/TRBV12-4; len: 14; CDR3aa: CASSPSSLTGELFF; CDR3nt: TGTGCCAGCAGTCCATCCTCATTGACCGGGGAGCTGTTTTTT
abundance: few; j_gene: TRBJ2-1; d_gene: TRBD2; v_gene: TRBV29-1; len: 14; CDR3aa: CSAQLAGGPGEQFF; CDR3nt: TGCAGCGCCCAACTAGCGGGGGGGCCGGGTGAGCAGTTCTTC
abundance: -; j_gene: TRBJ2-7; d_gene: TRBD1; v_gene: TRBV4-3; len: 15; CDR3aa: CASSAPGQGVYEQYF; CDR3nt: TGCGCCAGCAGCGCACCGGGACAGGGGGTTTACGAGCAGTACTTC
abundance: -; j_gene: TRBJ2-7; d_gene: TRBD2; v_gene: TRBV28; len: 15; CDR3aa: CASRPGTRGPYEQYF; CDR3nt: TGTGCCAGCAGACCTGGGACTAGGGGCCCCTACGAGCAGTACTTC
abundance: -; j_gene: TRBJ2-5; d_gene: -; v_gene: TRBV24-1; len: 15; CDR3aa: CATSDLRAPQETQYF; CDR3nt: TGTGCCACCAGTGATTTGAGGGCGCCGCAAGAGACCCAGTACTTC
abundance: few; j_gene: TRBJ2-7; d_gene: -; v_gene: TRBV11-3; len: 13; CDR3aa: CASSLAADYEQYF; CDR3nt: TGTGCCAGCAGCTTAGCTGCAGACTACGAGCAGTACTTC